This T cell receptor (beta chain) stems from a study of metastatic and nonmetastatic thyroid tumors. Study information: Patients with malignant and benign thyroid disease provided blood and tumor or nodule tissue, whose repertoires were compared.

Original processing methods: Differences in CDR3 between clinicopathological groups were drawn on to build a classifier intended to discriminate distant-metastatic papillary thyroid cancer patients. Using MiXCR, TCRdb reanalyzed the PCR reads. TCRdb, not the authors, supplied the V and J calls. Of 25,000 to 30,000 clones in the sample, about 4% were seen once. This CDR3 comprises 13 residues. Germline V gene data show CDR1 as SGHRS and CDR2 as YFSETQ. Trimming left V 5 bases short and J 8 bases short, with 13 bases between. No treatment had been given to any patient before thyroid surgery. In this sample, this clone turned up many times.

This sequence joins TRBV5-1 and TRBJ2-2; D is uncertain. The TCR was taken from a female donor with papillary thyroid cancer or a benign thyroid nodule (not recorded which). Some clones in this sample may be carry-over from other donors' samples. The sequenced sample consisted of blood. The CDR3 DNA follows: TGCGCCAGCAGTTACGGTGGGTCGGGGGAGCTGTTTTTT. It codes for CASSYGGSGELFF.